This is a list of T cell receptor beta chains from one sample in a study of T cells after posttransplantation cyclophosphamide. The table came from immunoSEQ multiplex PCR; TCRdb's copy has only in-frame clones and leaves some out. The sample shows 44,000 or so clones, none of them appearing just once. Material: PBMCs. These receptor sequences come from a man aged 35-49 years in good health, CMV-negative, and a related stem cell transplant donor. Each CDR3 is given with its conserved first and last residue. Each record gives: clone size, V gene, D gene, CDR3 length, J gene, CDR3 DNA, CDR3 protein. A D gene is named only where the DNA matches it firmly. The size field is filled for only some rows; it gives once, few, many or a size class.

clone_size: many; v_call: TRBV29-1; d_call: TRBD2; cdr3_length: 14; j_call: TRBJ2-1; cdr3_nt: TGCAGCGGACTAGCGGGAGTTTCCTACAATGAGCAGTTCTTC; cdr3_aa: CSGLAGVSYNEQFF
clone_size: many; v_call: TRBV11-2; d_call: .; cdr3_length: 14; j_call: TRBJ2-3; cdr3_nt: TGTGCCAGCAGCTTAGACCGTTCCACAGATACGCAGTATTTT; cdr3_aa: CASSLDRSTDTQYF
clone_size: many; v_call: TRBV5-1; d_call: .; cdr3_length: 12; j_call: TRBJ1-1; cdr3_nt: TGCGCCAGCAGCTTGGCTGGGCCTGAAGCTTTCTTT; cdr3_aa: CASSLAGPEAFF
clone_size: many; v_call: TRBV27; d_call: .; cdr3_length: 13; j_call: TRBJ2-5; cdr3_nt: TGTGCCAGCAGTGTCCACAACCAAGAGACCCAGTACTTC; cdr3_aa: CASSVHNQETQYF
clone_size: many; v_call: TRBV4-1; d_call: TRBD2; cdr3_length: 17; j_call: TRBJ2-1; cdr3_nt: TGCGCCAGCAGCCACGTTACTAGCGGGAGAAGGGACAATGAGCAGTTCTTC; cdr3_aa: CASSHVTSGRRDNEQFF
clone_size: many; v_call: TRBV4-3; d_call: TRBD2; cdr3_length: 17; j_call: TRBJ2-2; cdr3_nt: TGCGCCAGCAGCCAATCTAGCCTAGCGGGAGGCACCGGGGAGCTGTTTTTT; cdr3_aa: CASSQSSLAGGTGELFF
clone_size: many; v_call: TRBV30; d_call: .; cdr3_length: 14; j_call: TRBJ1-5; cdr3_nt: TGTGCCTGGAGTCTCGGCAGGTCAAATCAGCCCCAGCATTTT; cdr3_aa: CAWSLGRSNQPQHF
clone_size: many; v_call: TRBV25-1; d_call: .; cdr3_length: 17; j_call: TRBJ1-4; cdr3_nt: TGTGCCAGCAGTGAATTGGCCAGGGGAGCAACTAATGAAAAACTGTTTTTT; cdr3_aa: CASSELARGATNEKLFF
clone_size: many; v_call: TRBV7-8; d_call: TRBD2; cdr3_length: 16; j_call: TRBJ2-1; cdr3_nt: TGTGCCAGCAGCCCCCGGGGCGGGAGCTCCTACAATGAGCAGTTCTTC; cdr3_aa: CASSPRGGSSYNEQFF
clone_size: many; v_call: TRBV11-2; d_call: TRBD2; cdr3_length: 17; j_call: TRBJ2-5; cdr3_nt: TGTGCCAGCAGCTTCGGAATAGCGGGAGGGCCCCAAGAGACCCAGTACTTC; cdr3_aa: CASSFGIAGGPQETQYF
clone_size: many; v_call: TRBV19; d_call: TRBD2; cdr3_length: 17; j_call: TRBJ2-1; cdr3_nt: TGTGCCAGTAGTCTCGAGAGGACTAGCGGATTTTACAATGAGCAGTTCTTC; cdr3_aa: CASSLERTSGFYNEQFF
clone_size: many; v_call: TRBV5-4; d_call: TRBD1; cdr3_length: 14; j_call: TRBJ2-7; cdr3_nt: TGTGCCAGCAGCAATAGACAGGGCCCCCACGAGCAGTACTTC; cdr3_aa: CASSNRQGPHEQYF
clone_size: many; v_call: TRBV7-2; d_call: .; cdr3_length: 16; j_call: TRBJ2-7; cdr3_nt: TGTGCCAGCAGCTCGACAGACGCGGGGAGCTTCTACGAGCAGTACTTC; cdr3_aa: CASSSTDAGSFYEQYF
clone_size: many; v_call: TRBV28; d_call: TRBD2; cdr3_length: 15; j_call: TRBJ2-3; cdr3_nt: TGTGCCAGCAGACATAGCGGGAGGAGCACAGATACGCAGTATTTT; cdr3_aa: CASRHSGRSTDTQYF
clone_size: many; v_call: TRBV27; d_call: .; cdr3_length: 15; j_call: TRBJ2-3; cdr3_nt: TGTGCCAGCAGTTTATGGGCTAGCAGAACAGATACGCAGTATTTT; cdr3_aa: CASSLWASRTDTQYF
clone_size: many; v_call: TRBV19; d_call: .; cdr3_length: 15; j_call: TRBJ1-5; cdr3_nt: TGTGCCAGTAGTATAGTAGGGAGTCGCAATCAGCCCCAGCATTTT; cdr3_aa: CASSIVGSRNQPQHF
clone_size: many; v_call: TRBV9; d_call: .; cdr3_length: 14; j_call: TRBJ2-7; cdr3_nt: TGTGCCAGCAGCGTAGGTGGGAGCTCCTACGAGCAGTACTTC; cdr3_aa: CASSVGGSSYEQYF
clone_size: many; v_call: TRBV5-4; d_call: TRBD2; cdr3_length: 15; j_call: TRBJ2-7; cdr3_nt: TGTGCCAGCAGCACTAGCGGGGGACTGTCCTACGAGCAGTACTTC; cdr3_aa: CASSTSGGLSYEQYF
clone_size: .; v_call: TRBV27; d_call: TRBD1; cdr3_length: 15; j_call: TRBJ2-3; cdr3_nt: TGTGCCAGCAACCCGACAGGGGGGAACGCAGATACGCAGTATTTT; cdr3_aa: CASNPTGGNADTQYF
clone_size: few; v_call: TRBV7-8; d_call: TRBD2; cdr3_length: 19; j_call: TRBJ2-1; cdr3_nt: TGTGCCAGCAGCTTTAGGGGCTCCTACCGGGGGGGTTCCTACAATGAGCAGTTCTTC; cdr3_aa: CASSFRGSYRGGSYNEQFF
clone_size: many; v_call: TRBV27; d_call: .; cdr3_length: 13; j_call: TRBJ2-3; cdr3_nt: TGTGCCAGCAGTCAGCAGGGCACAGATACGCAGTATTTT; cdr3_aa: CASSQQGTDTQYF
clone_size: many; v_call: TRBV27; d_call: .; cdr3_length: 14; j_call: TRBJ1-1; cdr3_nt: TGTGCCAGCAGTTTTGGGGGCCCGAACACTGAAGCTTTCTTT; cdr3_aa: CASSFGGPNTEAFF
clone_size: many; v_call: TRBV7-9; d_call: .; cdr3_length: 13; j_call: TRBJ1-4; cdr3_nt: TGTGCCAGCAGCGAGGGGACTGAGGGAAAACTGTTTTTT; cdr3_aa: CASSEGTEGKLFF
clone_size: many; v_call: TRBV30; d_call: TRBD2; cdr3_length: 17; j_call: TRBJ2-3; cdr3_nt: TGTGCCTTCCCCATCGGACTAGCGGGAGGCGGAACAGATACGCAGTATTTT; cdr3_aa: CAFPIGLAGGGTDTQYF
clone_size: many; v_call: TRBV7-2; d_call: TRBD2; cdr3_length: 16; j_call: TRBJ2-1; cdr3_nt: TGTGCCAGCAGCGCAAGACTAGCGGGAGTTTACAATGAGCAGTTCTTC; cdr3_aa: CASSARLAGVYNEQFF
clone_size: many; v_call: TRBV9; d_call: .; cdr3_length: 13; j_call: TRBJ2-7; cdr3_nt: TGTGCCAGCAGCGCCTCTAGAGGTGGCGAGCAGTACTTC; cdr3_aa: CASSASRGGEQYF
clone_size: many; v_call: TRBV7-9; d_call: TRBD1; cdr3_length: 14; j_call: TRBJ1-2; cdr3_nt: TGTGCCAGCAGCGGGGGACAGGGATACGGTGGCTACACCTTC; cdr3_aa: CASSGGQGYGGYTF
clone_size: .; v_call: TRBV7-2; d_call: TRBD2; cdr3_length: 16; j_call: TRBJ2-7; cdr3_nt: TGTGCCAGCAGCCCTTTAGCGGGAGGGTCTTCCTACGAGCAGTACTTC; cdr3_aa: CASSPLAGGSSYEQYF
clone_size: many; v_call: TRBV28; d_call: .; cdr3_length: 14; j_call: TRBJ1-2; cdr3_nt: TGTGCCAGCAGTTTTTACAGGTTACGGGTTGTCTACACCTTC; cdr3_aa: CASSFYRLRVVYTF
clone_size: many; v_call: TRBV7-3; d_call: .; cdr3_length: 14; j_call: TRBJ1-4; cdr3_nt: TGTGCCAGCAGCCCATCGGGTCCTAATGAAAAACTGTTTTTT; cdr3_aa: CASSPSGPNEKLFF
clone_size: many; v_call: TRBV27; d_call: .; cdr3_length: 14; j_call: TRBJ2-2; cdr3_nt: TGTGCCAGCAGTTTCGGAGTCACGGTCGGGGAGCTGTTTTTT; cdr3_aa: CASSFGVTVGELFF